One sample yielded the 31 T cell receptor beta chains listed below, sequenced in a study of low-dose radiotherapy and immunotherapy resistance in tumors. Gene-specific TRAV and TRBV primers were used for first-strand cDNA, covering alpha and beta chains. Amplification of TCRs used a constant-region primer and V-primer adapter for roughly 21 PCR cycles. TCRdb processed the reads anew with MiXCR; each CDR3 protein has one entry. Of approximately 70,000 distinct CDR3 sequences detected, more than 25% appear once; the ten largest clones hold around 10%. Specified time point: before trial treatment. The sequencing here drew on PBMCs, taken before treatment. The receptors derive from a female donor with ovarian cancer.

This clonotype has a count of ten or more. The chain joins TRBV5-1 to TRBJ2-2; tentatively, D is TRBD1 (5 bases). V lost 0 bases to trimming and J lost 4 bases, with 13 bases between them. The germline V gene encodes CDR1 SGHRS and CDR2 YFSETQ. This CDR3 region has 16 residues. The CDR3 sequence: CASSLAVGVGTGELFF. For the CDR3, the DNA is TGCGCCAGCAGCTTGGCGGTAGGGGTCGGCACCGGGGAGCTGTTTTTT.

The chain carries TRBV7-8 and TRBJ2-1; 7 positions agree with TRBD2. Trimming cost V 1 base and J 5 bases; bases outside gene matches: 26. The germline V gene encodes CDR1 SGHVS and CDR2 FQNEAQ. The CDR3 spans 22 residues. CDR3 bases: TGTGCCAGCAGCTTAGTGAAAACGAGAGGGGTTGGGCGGGAGCGCCCTAACAATGAGCAGTTCTTC. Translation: CASSLVKTRGVGRERPNNEQFF.

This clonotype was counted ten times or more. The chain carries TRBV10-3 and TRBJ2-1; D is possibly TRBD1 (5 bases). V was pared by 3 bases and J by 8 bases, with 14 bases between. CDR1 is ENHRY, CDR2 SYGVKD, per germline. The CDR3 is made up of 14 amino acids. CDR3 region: CAISDPDWGYEQFF. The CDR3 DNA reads TGTGCCATCAGTGACCCCGACTGGGGCTATGAGCAGTTCTTC.

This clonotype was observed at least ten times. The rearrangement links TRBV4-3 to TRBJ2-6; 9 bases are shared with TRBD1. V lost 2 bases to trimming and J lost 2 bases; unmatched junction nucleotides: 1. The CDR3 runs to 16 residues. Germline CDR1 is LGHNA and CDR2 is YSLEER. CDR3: CASSQWTGAGANVLTF. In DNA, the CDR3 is TGCGCCAGCAGCCAATGGACAGGGGCTGGGGCCAACGTCCTGACTTTC.

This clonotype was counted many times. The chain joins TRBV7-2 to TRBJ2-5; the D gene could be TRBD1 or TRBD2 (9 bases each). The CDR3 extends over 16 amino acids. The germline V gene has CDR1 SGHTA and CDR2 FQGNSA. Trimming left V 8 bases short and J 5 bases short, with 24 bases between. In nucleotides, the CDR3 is TGTGCCAGCCGTGAGGGACAGGGCGGGAGGGTGGAGACCCAGTACTTC. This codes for CASREGQGGRVETQYF.

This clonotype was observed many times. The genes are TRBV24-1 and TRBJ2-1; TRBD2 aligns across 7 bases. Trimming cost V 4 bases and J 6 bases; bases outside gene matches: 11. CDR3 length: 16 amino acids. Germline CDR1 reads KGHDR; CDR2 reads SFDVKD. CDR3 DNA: TGTGCCACCAGTGAGGGTGGACTAGGGATGCGCAATGAGCAGTTCTTC. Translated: CATSEGGLGMRNEQFF.

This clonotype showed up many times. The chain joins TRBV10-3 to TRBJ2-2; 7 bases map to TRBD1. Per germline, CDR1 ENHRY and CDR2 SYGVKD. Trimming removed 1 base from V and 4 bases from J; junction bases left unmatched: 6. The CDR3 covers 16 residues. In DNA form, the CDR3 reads TGTGCCATCAGTGAGTTGAGGGGGCAGGGCACCGGGGAGCTGTTTTTT. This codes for CAISELRGQGTGELFF.

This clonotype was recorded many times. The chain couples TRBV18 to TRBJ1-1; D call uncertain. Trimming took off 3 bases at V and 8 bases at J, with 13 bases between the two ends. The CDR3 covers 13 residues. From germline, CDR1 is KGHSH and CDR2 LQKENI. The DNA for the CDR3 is TGTGCCAGCTCACCCTACCTTGCCCGAGAAGCTTTCTTT. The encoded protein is CASSPYLAREAFF. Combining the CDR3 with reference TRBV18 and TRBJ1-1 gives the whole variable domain NAGVMQNPRHLVRRRGQEARLRCSPMKGHSHVYWYRQLPEEGLKFMVYLQKENIIDESGMPKERFSAEFPKEGPSILRIQQVVRGDSAAYFCASSPYLAREAFFGQGTRLTVV.

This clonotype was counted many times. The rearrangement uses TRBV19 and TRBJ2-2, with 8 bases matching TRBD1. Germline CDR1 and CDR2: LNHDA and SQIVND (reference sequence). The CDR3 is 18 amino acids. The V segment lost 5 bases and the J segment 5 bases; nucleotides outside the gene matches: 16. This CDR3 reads CASSPRQGPPLWTGELFF. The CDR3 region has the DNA TGTGCCAGTAGTCCCCGACAGGGGCCCCCTTTGTGGACCGGGGAGCTGTTTTTT.

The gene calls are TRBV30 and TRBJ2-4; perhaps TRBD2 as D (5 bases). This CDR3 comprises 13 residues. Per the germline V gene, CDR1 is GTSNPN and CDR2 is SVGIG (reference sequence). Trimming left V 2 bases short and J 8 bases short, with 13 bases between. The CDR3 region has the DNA TGTGCCTGGAGTATTAGCGTCGGGGACATTCAGTACTTC. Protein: CAWSISVGDIQYF. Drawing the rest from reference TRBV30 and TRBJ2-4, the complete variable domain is SQTIHQWPATLVQPVGSPLSLECTVEGTSNPNLYWYRQAAGRGLQLLFYSVGIGQISSEVPQNLSASRPQDRQFILSSKKLLLSDSGFYLCAWSISVGDIQYFGAGTRLSVL.

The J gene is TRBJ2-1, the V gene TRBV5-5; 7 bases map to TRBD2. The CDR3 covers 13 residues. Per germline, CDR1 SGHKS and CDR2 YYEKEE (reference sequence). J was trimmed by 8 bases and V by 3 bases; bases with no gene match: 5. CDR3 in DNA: TGTGCCAGCAGCTGGGCTAGCGGCTATGAGCAGTTCTTC. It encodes CASSWASGYEQFF.

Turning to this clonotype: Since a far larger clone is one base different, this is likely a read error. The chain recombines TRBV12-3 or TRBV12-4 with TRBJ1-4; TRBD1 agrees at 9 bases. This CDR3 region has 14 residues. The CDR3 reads CASSVTGGFEKLIF. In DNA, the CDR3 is TGTGCCAGCAGCGTGACAGGGGGGTTTGAAAAACTGATTTTT.

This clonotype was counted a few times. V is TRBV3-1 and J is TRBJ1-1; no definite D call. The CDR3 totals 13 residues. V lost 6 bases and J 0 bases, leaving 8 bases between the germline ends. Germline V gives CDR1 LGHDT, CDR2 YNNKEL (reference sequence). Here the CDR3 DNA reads TGTGCCAGCAGTTACAAGTTGAACACTGAAGCTTTCTTT. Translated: CASSYKLNTEAFF.

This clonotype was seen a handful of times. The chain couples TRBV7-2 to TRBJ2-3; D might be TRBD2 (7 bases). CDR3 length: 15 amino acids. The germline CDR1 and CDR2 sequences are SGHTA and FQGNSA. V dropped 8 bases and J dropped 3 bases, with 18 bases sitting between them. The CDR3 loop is CASSRHGGLTDTQYF. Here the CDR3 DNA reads TGTGCCAGCTCCCGCCACGGGGGGCTAACAGATACGCAGTATTTT.

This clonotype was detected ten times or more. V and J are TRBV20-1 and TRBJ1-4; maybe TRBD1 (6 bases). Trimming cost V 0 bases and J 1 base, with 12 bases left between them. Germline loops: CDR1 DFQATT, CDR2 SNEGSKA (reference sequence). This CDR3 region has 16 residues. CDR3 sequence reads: CSAREAKGGTNEKLFF. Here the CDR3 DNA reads TGCAGTGCTAGAGAGGCCAAGGGGGGAACTAATGAAAAACTGTTTTTT.

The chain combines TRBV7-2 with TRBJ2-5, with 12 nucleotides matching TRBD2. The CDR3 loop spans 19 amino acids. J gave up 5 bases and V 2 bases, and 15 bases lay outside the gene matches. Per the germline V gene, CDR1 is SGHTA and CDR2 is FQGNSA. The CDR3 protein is CASSLKGASGRAVEETQYF. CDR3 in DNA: TGTGCCAGCAGCTTAAAGGGGGCTAGCGGGAGGGCCGTCGAGGAGACCCAGTACTTC.

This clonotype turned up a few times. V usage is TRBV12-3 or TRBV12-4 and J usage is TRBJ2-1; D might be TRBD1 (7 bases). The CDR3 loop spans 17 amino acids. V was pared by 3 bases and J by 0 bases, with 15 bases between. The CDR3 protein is CASSFWRGQSSYNEQFF. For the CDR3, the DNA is TGTGCCAGCAGTTTTTGGCGGGGACAGAGCTCCTACAATGAGCAGTTCTTC.

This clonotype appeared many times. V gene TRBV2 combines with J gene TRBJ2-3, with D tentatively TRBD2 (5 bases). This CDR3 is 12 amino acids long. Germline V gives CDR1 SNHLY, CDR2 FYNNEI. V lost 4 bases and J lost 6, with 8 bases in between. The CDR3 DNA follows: TGTGCCAGCAGTGGGAGGACGGATACGCAGTATTTT. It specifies CASSGRTDTQYF.

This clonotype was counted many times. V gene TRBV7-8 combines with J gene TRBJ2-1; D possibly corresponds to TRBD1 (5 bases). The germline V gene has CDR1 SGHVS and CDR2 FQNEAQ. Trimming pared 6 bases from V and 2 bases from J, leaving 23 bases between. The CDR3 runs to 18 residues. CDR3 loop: CASSRTLPPRQPYNEQFF. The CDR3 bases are TGTGCCAGCAGTAGGACACTGCCCCCTCGACAACCCTACAATGAGCAGTTCTTC.

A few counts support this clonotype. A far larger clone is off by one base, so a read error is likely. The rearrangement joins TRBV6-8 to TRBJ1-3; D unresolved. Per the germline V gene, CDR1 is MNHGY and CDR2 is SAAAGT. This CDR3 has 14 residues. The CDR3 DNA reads TGTGCCAGCAGAACCCCGGGGTCTGGAAACGCCATATATTTT. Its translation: CASRTPGSGNAIYF.

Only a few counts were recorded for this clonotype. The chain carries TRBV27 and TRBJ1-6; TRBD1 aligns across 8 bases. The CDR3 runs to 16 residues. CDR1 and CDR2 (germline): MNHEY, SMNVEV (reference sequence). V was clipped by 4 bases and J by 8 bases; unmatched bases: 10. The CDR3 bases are TGTGCCAGCAGTTCTCAACAGGGGGTAGCCGATTCACCCCTCCACTTT. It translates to CASSSQQGVADSPLHF.

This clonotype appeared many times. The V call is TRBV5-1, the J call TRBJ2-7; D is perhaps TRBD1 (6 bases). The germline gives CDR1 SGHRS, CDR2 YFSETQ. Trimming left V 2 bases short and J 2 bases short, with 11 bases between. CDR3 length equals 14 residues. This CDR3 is CASSLRDITYEQYF. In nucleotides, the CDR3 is TGCGCCAGCAGCTTACGGGACATTACCTACGAGCAGTACTTC.

This CDR3 reads CASSFTGGNLKNIQYF. CDR3 nucleotides: TGTGCCAGCAGCTTTACCGGTGGGAACTTAAAAAACATTCAGTACTTC. The chain has TRBV5-6 and TRBJ2-4; no definite D call. V shed 2 bases and J shed 4 bases, with 16 bases lying between them. Germline CDR1 and CDR2: SGHDT and YYEEEE. The CDR3 contains 16 residues.

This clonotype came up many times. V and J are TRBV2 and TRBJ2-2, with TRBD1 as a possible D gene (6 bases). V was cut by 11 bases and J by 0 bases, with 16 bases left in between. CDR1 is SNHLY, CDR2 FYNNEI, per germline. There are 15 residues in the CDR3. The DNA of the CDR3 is TGTGCCCTCCCGTGGGGGCCCTCGAACACCGGGGAGCTGTTTTTT. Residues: CALPWGPSNTGELFF. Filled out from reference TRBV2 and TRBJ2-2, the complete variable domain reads EPEVTQTPSHQVTQMGQEVILRCVPISNHLYFYWYRQILGQKVEFLVSFYNNEISEKSEIFDDQFSVERPDGSNFTLKIRSTKLEDSAMYFCALPWGPSNTGELFFGEGSRLTVL.

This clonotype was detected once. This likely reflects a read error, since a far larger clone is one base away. The CDR3, as DNA: TGTGCCAGCAGGCCGGGAGCGGGGGACTCCTACGAGCAGTACTTC. It yields the protein CASRPGAGDSYEQYF. The gene calls are TRBV28 and TRBJ2-7; 8 bases agree with TRBD2. This CDR3 region has 15 residues. The V and J ends lost 6 bases and 0 bases, in that order; junction bases with no gene match: 7. CDR1 is MDHEN and CDR2 is SYDVKM in the germline V gene.

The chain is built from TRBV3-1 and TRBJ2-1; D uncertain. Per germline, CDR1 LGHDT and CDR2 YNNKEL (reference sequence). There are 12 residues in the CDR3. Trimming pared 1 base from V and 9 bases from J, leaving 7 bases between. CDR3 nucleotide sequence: TGTGCCAGCAGCCAAGGATCGGTTGAGCAGTTCTTC. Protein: CASSQGSVEQFF.

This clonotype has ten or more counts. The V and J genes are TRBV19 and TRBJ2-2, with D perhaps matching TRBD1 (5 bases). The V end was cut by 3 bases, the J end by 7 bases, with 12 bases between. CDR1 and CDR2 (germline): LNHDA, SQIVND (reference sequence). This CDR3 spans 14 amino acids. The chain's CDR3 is CASSIGSGFGELFF. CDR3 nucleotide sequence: TGTGCCAGTAGTATTGGTTCAGGGTTCGGGGAGCTGTTTTTT. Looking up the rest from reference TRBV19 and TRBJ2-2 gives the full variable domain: DGGITQSPKYLFRKEGQNVTLSCEQNLNHDAMYWYRQDPGQGLRLIYYSQIVNDFQKGDIAEGYSVSREKKESFPLTVTSAQKNPTAFYLCASSIGSGFGELFFGEGSRLTVL.

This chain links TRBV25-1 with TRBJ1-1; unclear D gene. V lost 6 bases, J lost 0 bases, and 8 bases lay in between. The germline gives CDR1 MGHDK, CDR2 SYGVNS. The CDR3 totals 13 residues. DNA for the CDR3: TGTGCCAGCAGAGACGGCTTGAACACTGAAGCTTTCTTT. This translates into CASRDGLNTEAFF.

CDR3 region: CASRSNLRDRGGETQYF. Here the CDR3 DNA reads TGTGCCAGCAGATCCAATTTACGGGACAGGGGCGGGGAGACCCAGTACTTC. The rearrangement links TRBV6-2 or TRBV6-3 to TRBJ2-5; the match to TRBD1 covers 10 bases. In germline, CDR1 is MNHEY, CDR2 SVGEGT. Trimming took 6 bases from V and 5 from J; bases not matched to a gene: 15. The CDR3 length is 17 residues.

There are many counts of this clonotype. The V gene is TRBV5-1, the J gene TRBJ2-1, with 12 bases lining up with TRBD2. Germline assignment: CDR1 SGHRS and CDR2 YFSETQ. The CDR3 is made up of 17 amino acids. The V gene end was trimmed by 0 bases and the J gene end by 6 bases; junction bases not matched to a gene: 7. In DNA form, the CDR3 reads TGCGCCAGCAGCTTGGAATCTTTGGGACTAGCGGGCAATGAGCAGTTCTTC. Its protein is CASSLESLGLAGNEQFF. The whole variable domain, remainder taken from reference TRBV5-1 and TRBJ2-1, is KAGVTQTPRYLIKTRGQQVTLSCSPISGHRSVSWYQQTPGQGLQFLFEYFSETQRNKGNFPGRFSGRQFSNSRSEMNVSTLELGDSALYLCASSLESLGLAGNEQFFGPGTRLTVL.

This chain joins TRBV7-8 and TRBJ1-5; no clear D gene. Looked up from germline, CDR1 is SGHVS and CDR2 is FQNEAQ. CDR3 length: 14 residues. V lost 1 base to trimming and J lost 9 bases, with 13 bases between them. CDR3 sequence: CASSLGSAARPQHF. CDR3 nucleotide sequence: TGTGCCAGCAGCTTAGGGTCGGCCGCTCGGCCCCAGCATTTT.